The 11 T cell receptor beta chains below were found in one sample sequenced in a study of blood T cell repertoires in COVID-19. Data came from immunoSEQ multiplex PCR; TCRdb stores just in-frame clones and leaves some out. The sample shows a few hundred thousand clones, more than 80% of them seen only once. The sample taken for sequencing was peripheral blood. These receptors all come from a woman under 40 with COVID-19, enrolled during active disease.

V is TRBV9 and J is TRBJ2-3; 8 bases map to TRBD2. Per germline, CDR1 SGDLS and CDR2 YYNGEE. The CDR3 spans 15 residues. Trimming removed 0 bases from V and 2 bases from J; junction bases left unmatched: 2. CDR3 nucleotides: TGTGCCAGCAGCGTAGCGGGAGGGCCCACAGATACGCAGTATTTT. Its protein product is CASSVAGGPTDTQYF.

The rearrangement links TRBV7-9 to TRBJ2-5; 10 nucleotides line up with TRBD1. V gave up 4 bases and J gave up 5 bases; unmatched junction bases: 10. The CDR3 consists of 16 residues. The V gene's germline CDR1 is SEHNR and CDR2 FQNEAQ (reference sequence). Here the CDR3 DNA reads TGTGCCAGCAGCTCCGACGCGACAGGGGGCTTGGAGACCCAGTACTTC. It yields the protein CASSSDATGGLETQYF.

This chain joins TRBV28 and TRBJ2-6, with 9 bases aligning to TRBD2. Germline V gene data show CDR1 as MDHEN and CDR2 as SYDVKM. The CDR3 consists of 20 residues. J was trimmed by 0 bases and V by 2 bases; bases with no gene match: 11. CDR3 residues: CASSLGGGRGLGSGANVLTF. The DNA of the CDR3 is TGTGCCAGCAGTTTAGGAGGCGGGAGGGGGCTCGGCTCTGGGGCCAACGTCCTGACTTTC.

The rearrangement uses TRBV19 and TRBJ1-1; 7 bases are shared with TRBD1. Germline V CDR1 and CDR2: LNHDA, SQIVND (reference sequence). There are 14 residues in the CDR3. V lost 4 bases to trimming and J lost 7 bases; unmatched junction nucleotides: 9. The CDR3 sequence is CASSSGWDSVEAFF. CDR3 coding DNA: TGTGCCAGTAGTAGTGGATGGGACAGCGTTGAAGCTTTCTTT.

The chain carries TRBV2 and TRBJ1-2; D not resolved. This CDR3 has 12 residues. CDR1 and CDR2 from the germline V gene are SNHLY and FYNNEI. The germline V and J ends were trimmed by 3 bases and 7 bases, with 9 bases remaining between them. The CDR3 DNA is TGTGCCAGCAGTGACGGCGGAGCTGGCTACACCTTC. Its protein is CASSDGGAGYTF.

The genes are TRBV5-4 and TRBJ2-1, with 8 bases fitting TRBD2. The CDR3 loop spans 16 amino acids. The J segment lost 6 bases and the V segment lost 4 bases, leaving 12 bases of the junction unmatched. Germline CDR1 is SGHNT and CDR2 is YYREEE (reference sequence). The CDR3 here is CASSPMSARGANEQFF. Written as DNA, the CDR3 is TGTGCCAGCAGCCCCATGTCGGCGCGGGGGGCCAATGAGCAGTTCTTC.

V is TRBV9 and J is TRBJ1-1; D unresolved. The germline V gene has CDR1 SGDLS and CDR2 YYNGEE. Trimming took 0 bases from V and 2 from J, leaving 5 bases between them. CDR3 length: 13 amino acids. In DNA form, the CDR3 reads TGTGCCAGCAGCGTAGACAGTAACACTGAAGCTTTCTTT. Residues: CASSVDSNTEAFF.

This chain links TRBV4-1 with TRBJ1-5; 7 nucleotides align to TRBD1. Germline V CDR1 and CDR2: MGHRA, YSYEKL. The CDR3 has 17 amino acids. V trimming: 3 bases; J trimming: 2 bases; junction bases outside the gene matches: 10. CDR3 nucleotide sequence: TGCGCCAGCAGCCACCTTCAGGGGGTCCAGGGCAATCAGCCCCAGCATTTT. This translates into CASSHLQGVQGNQPQHF.

The chain carries TRBV6-6 and TRBJ2-7; 8 positions match TRBD2. Per the germline V gene, CDR1 is MNHNY and CDR2 is SVGAGI (reference sequence). There are 16 residues in the CDR3. The ends lost 8 bases at V and 0 bases at J; junction bases unmatched: 12. CDR3 sequence: CASGLAGSSTSYEQYV. CDR3 in DNA: TGTGCCAGCGGCCTAGCGGGCTCCTCGACCTCCTACGAGCAGTACGTC.

As regards this clone: The junction departs from germline at one end; a sequencing error may be responsible. V is TRBV30 and J is TRBJ2-6; D is unresolved. This CDR3 is built from 15 residues. Germline-derived CDR1 and CDR2 are GTSNPN and SVGIG (reference sequence). The CDR3: CAWNEANSVANVLTF. The DNA of the CDR3 is TGTGCCTGGAACGAGGCCAATTCTGTGGCCAACGTCCTGACTTTC. The full variable domain, completed using reference TRBV30 and TRBJ2-6, is SQTIHQWPATLVQPVGSPLSLECTVEGTSNPNLYWYRQAAGRGLQLLFYSVGIGQISSEVPQNLSASRPQDRQFILSSKKLLLSDSGFYLCAWNEANSVANVLTFGAGSRLTVL.

This chain joins TRBV7-2 and TRBJ2-2, with a weak D call TRBD2 (6 bases). The germline V gene encodes CDR1 SGHTA and CDR2 FQGNSA. The CDR3 has 15 residues. V lost 5 bases, J lost 8 bases, and 18 bases lay in between. The DNA of the CDR3 is TGTGCCAGCAGCCCCGTTTGGGACTCTCGGGGGGAGCTGTTTTTT. This gives the protein CASSPVWDSRGELFF.